This T cell receptor beta chain was found in a study of T cell repertoires in cytomegalovirus infection. Overall study: HLA-B-restricted CMV epitopes that are well studied were used alongside recently identified HLA-C-restricted ones. CMV infection plus the matching HLA type was flagged by public TCR beta signatures.

This clonotype was seen repeatedly, ten times or more. Its antigen is unknown. TCRdb fed the reads into MiXCR, producing one record per CDR3 protein. Of around 430,000 distinct CDR3 sequences listed, about 44% are singletons. This CDR3 is built from 16 residues. Germline V gives CDR1 SGHVS, CDR2 FQNEAQ. Trimming cost V 2 bases and J 7 bases, with 20 bases left between them. This chain links TRBV7-8 with TRBJ1-1, with a possible D match to TRBD1 (5 bases). The sequencing used cultured PBMCs, collected from culture after CMV antigen stimulation. This clonotype originated in a human donor in good health (CMV status not recorded). Some clones in this sample may be carry-over from other donors' samples. The CDR3 coding sequence is TGTGCCAGCAGCTTAAGGGGCGGTTTGACGCCCTATGAAGCTTTCTTT. Translated, it gives CASSLRGGLTPYEAFF.